Sequencing of this T cell receptor (beta chain) was carried out in a study of cytomegalovirus exposure and HLA in healthy donors. Primers included in the PCR were 60 Vbeta and 13 Jbeta primers. The method was immunoSEQ multiplex PCR; TCRdb's version includes in-frame clones alone and lacks a portion of them. The sample holds some 150,000 clones, less than 80% seen once. Trimming removed 7 bases from V and 6 bases from J, with 18 bases in between. CDR3 length equals 13 residues. The germline V gene has CDR1 SQVTM and CDR2 ANQGSEA. The TCR comes from a man aged 50 to 59 in good health and CMV-seropositive. Sequenced input: PBMCs. The J gene is TRBJ1-1, the V gene TRBV29-1; D is uncertain. As DNA, the CDR3 is TGCAGCGCCCTGAATTTAGGAGAGGCTGAAGCTTTCTTT. It codes for CSALNLGEAEAFF.